Here is one TCR beta chain with its context. Its antigen is unknown. This CDR3 spans 14 amino acids. V lost 6 bases and J 0 bases, leaving 12 bases between the germline ends. This record comes from a study of CD8 T cells in Susac syndrome. Study-wide results and caveats: The study acknowledged a relatively small number of individuals in its TCR sequencing and HLA analysis.

Sequencing of TCR beta drew on CD8+ and CD4+ T cells from blood. The controls were healthy donors who were matched for age and sex. With random hexamers, roughly 0.5 to 1 ug RNA was reverse transcribed. The CDR3 of TCR beta was amplified by immunoSEQ multiplex PCR across 54 Vbeta and 13 Jbeta. TCRdb fed the immunoSEQ multiplex PCR reads into MiXCR, producing one record per CDR3 protein. The sample contains 25,000 to 30,000 distinct CDR3 sequences, around 94% of which appear only once. Sequenced material: CD8+ T cells from PBMCs. The chain combines TRBV12-3 or TRBV12-4 with TRBJ2-7; D remains ambiguous. The sequence was collected from a human donor in good health. CDR3: CASSYDTGSYEQYF. CDR3 sequence (DNA): TGTGCCAGCAGCTACGACACCGGCTCCTACGAGCAGTACTTC.